This T cell receptor (beta chain) was found in a study of human T cells and chemical hapten exposure. Original data processing: Sampled TCR counts reached a median of roughly 100,000 per sample, with values ranging from roughly 23,224 to 700,000. TCRdb reanalysed the RACE reads using MiXCR and keeps one entry per CDR3 protein. The V and J calls reflect TCRdb's pipeline rather than the authors' work. In the table there are approximately 52,000 distinct CDR3 sequences, approximately 9.8% of which are singletons. Looked up from germline, CDR1 is SEHNR and CDR2 is FQNEAQ (reference sequence). This CDR3 region has 13 residues. V lost 5 bases, J lost 2 bases, and 3 bases stayed unmatched. Time point indicated: pre-sensitization, week 0. Treatment denoted: therapeutic diphenylcyclopropenone sensitization with weekly scalp DPC. The starting material, unfractionated whole blood, was used for total RNA extraction.

This clonotype was counted many times. V gene TRBV7-9 combines with J gene TRBJ2-7, with 7 positions matching TRBD1. This TCR derives from a woman between 35 and 50 years old with alopecia areata. Some clones in this sample may be carry-over from other donors' samples. Here the sequenced sample was whole blood, taken in connection with sensitization to the hapten diphenylcyclopropenone (DPC). CDR3 nucleotides: TGTGCCAGCAGCGGGGACAGAACCTACGAGCAGTACTTC. Amino acids: CASSGDRTYEQYF.